Listed below are T cell receptor beta chains from one sample, sequenced in a study of identical twins. A single record per CDR3 protein comes from TCRdb applying MiXCR to the 5' RACE reads. Here the sample spans nearly 650,000 distinct CDR3 sequences, 7% to 7.5% being singletons. The data were also submitted as part of a second study, on yellow fever vaccine responses in identical twins.

The sample taken for sequencing was PBMCs. Every receptor here comes from a woman aged 18-29 years in good health. CDR3s include the opening cysteine and the closing phenylalanine or tryptophan. The D gene is left open where the match is weak. Expanded clones get a size class; other rows say once, few or many, or leave the size out.

few,TRBV28,TRBJ2-3,NA,CASSSNSRGFTDTQYF,TGTGCCAGCAGTTCCAATTCGCGGGGATTCACAGATACGCAGTATTTT
many,TRBV9,TRBJ2-2,NA,CASSPTQGTGAGRLFF,TGTGCCAGCAGCCCCACTCAGGGTACAGGAGCCGGCCGGCTGTTTTTT
many,TRBV2,TRBJ2-7,TRBD2,CASSLRGSGSSYEQYF,TGTGCCAGCAGCCTACGGGGTAGCGGGAGTAGCTACGAGCAGTACTTC
NA,TRBV5-1,TRBJ2-2,TRBD2,CASSFTGTSGTTGELFF,TGCGCCAGCAGCTTTACCGGGACTAGCGGGACTACCGGGGAGCTGTTTTTT
few,TRBV5-5,TRBJ2-3,NA,CASSVAGAPDTQYF,TGTGCCAGCAGCGTTGCGGGGGCCCCAGATACGCAGTATTTT
few,TRBV10-3,TRBJ2-1,TRBD2,CAIWTSGSVEQFF,TGTGCCATCTGGACTAGCGGGAGCGTTGAGCAGTTCTTC
many,TRBV3-1,TRBJ1-2,NA,CASSQDSAASHGYTF,TGTGCCAGCAGCCAAGATTCCGCGGCCTCCCATGGCTACACCTTC
NA,TRBV6-5,TRBJ2-7,NA,CASSSSGPTYEQYF,TGTGCCAGCAGTTCGTCGGGGCCGACCTACGAGCAGTACTTC
NA,TRBV20-1,TRBJ2-3,NA,CCATSYRESVSRDTQYF,TGCTGTGCTACATCATACAGGGAGTCCGTCTCCCGGGATACGCAGTATTTT
NA,TRBV19,TRBJ2-3,NA,CASSIGSGSTDTQYF,TGTGCCAGTAGTATAGGTAGCGGAAGCACAGATACGCAGTATTTT
many,TRBV29-1,TRBJ1-1,NA,CSVEEGVWGEAFF,TGCAGCGTTGAAGAGGGGGTCTGGGGGGAAGCTTTCTTT
few,TRBV5-1,TRBJ1-1,NA,CASSLVADHTEAFF,TGCGCCAGCAGCTTGGTTGCGGATCACACTGAAGCTTTCTTT
NA,TRBV5-1,TRBJ2-1,NA,CASSTTRGRAGHNEQFF,TGCGCCAGCAGCACAACCCGGGGCAGGGCCGGGCACAATGAGCAGTTCTTC
NA,TRBV19,TRBJ2-7,NA,CASSIGSGHLYEQYF,TGTGCCAGTAGTATAGGTTCAGGACACCTCTACGAGCAGTACTTC
few,TRBV6-1,TRBJ1-5,TRBD1,CASSVPGGRQPQHF,TGTGCCAGCAGTGTCCCAGGGGGACGGCAGCCCCAGCATTTT
NA,TRBV29-1,TRBJ1-1,NA,CSVERAAEAGGTEAFF,TGCAGCGTTGAAAGGGCTGCAGAGGCCGGAGGCACTGAAGCTTTCTTT
many,TRBV20-1,TRBJ2-3,NA,CSASPTGRVTDTQYF,TGCAGTGCTTCTCCCACAGGGCGTGTCACAGATACGCAGTATTTT
many,TRBV2,TRBJ1-3,TRBD1,CASDTGDTAGNTIYF,TGTGCCAGCGATACAGGGGATACAGCTGGAAACACCATATATTTT
few,TRBV10-3,TRBJ2-7,NA,CAISESDLKGYEQYF,TGTGCCATCAGTGAGTCGGACCTGAAGGGATACGAGCAGTACTTC
many,TRBV12-3/TRBV12-4,TRBJ2-1,TRBD2,CASSLTSGSSSEQFF,TGTGCCAGCAGTTTAACTAGCGGGAGTTCGAGTGAGCAGTTCTTC
NA,TRBV5-1,TRBJ2-2,NA,CASSPGSSAGELFF,TGCGCCAGCAGCCCGGGCAGCTCGGCCGGGGAGCTGTTTTTT
many,TRBV29-1,TRBJ2-2,TRBD2,CSGSSGSITGELFF,TGCAGCGGGTCTAGCGGGAGTATCACCGGGGAGCTGTTTTTT
many,TRBV24-1,TRBJ2-5,NA,CATSDPGAEGETQYF,TGTGCCACCAGTGACCCAGGGGCCGAGGGAGAGACCCAGTACTTC
NA,TRBV7-4,TRBJ2-4,TRBD1,CASSFNSAGGKNIQYF,TGTGCCAGCAGCTTCAATTCGGCAGGGGGCAAAAACATTCAGTACTTC
many,TRBV2,TRBJ2-7,NA,CASSPDGEQYF,TGTGCCAGCAGTCCCGATGGGGAGCAGTACTTC
many,TRBV24-1,TRBJ2-7,NA,CATSASGGGMWEQYF,TGTGCCACCAGTGCCTCAGGGGGAGGAATGTGGGAGCAGTACTTC
many,TRBV3-1,TRBJ2-1,NA,CASSQGAGQFF,TGTGCCAGCAGCCAAGGGGCAGGGCAGTTCTTC
NA,TRBV5-1,TRBJ2-1,TRBD2,CASSTGGGATSSYNEQFF,TGCGCCAGCAGCACCGGGGGGGGGGCCACTAGCTCCTACAATGAGCAGTTCTTC
NA,TRBV7-8,TRBJ2-1,TRBD1,CARRPRGHPYNEQFF,TGTGCCAGGAGACCCAGGGGGCATCCCTACAATGAGCAGTTCTTC
few,TRBV2,TRBJ2-2,TRBD2,CASSGRKGSGKFVGGELFF,TGTGCCAGCAGTGGGCGGAAGGGGAGCGGGAAATTCGTGGGCGGGGAGCTGTTTTTT
many,TRBV12-3/TRBV12-4,TRBJ2-1,TRBD2,CASSPSGSIDEQFF,TGTGCCAGCAGTCCTAGCGGGAGCATCGATGAGCAGTTCTTC
NA,TRBV12-3/TRBV12-4,TRBJ1-3,TRBD1,CASSLDRVRGNTIYF,TGTGCCAGCAGTTTGGACAGGGTTCGGGGAAACACCATATATTTT
NA,TRBV7-9,TRBJ2-7,NA,CASSLARDSLTPYEQYF,TGTGCCAGCAGCTTAGCGCGGGACAGCCTTACCCCCTACGAGCAGTACTTC
many,TRBV10-3,TRBJ1-2,NA,CAISESEGYGYTF,TGTGCCATCAGTGAGTCGGAGGGCTATGGCTACACCTTC
many,TRBV12-3/TRBV12-4,TRBJ2-1,NA,CASSYRVQDNEQFF,TGTGCCAGCAGCTACCGGGTCCAAGACAATGAGCAGTTCTTC
NA,TRBV11-2,TRBJ2-1,TRBD1,CASSLGGQGRHEQFF,TGTGCCAGCAGCTTAGGTGGACAGGGGCGCCATGAGCAGTTCTTC
few,TRBV6-5,TRBJ2-5,NA,CASSDLKETQYF,TGTGCCAGCAGTGACCTGAAGGAGACCCAGTACTTC
many,TRBV7-8,TRBJ2-1,NA,CASSLEPHSLYRSSYNEQFF,TGTGCCAGCAGCTTAGAACCTCATTCCCTATACCGGAGCTCCTACAATGAGCAGTTCTTC
few,TRBV12-5,TRBJ2-4,TRBD1,CASGLAPGQGSSGVAKNIQYF,TGTGCTAGTGGTTTGGCCCCGGGACAGGGCTCCTCGGGGGTAGCCAAAAACATTCAGTACTTC
few,TRBV2,TRBJ2-1,TRBD1,CASKGAGSYNEQFF,TGTGCCAGCAAGGGGGCCGGATCCTACAATGAGCAGTTCTTC
few,TRBV29-1,TRBJ2-5,NA,CSVDVLGTPSQGTQYF,TGCAGCGTTGATGTTCTTGGGACTCCCTCCCAGGGGACCCAGTACTTC
NA,TRBV5-1,TRBJ1-4,TRBD1,CASSSKEIGQGGEKLFF,TGCGCCAGCAGCTCGAAAGAGATCGGACAGGGGGGTGAAAAACTGTTTTTT
NA,TRBV2,TRBJ1-2,NA,CASSGESGSYGYTF,TGTGCCAGCAGTGGAGAATCAGGGTCCTATGGCTACACCTTC
NA,TRBV7-8,TRBJ2-1,NA,CASSLEGVWFYEQFF,TGTGCCAGCAGCTTAGAGGGGGTCTGGTTCTATGAGCAGTTCTTC
few,TRBV6-6,TRBJ2-1,NA,CASSYGQNNEQFF,TGTGCCAGCAGTTACGGGCAGAACAATGAGCAGTTCTTC
many,TRBV4-1,TRBJ2-1,NA,CASSQRQNEQFF,TGCGCCAGCAGCCAACGGCAGAACGAGCAGTTCTTC
NA,TRBV12-3/TRBV12-4,TRBJ1-1,TRBD1,CASTLDRVRAFF,TGTGCCAGCACCCTAGACAGGGTTAGAGCTTTCTTT
many,TRBV12-3/TRBV12-4,TRBJ2-5,NA,CASSPEGDGETQYF,TGTGCCAGTAGTCCAGAAGGGGATGGAGAGACCCAGTACTTC
once,TRBV10-3,TRBJ2-1,NA,CAIGSLAVDEQFF,TGTGCCATCGGCTCCTTAGCAGTCGATGAGCAGTTCTTC
many,TRBV3-1,TRBJ1-1,NA,CASSTPGVAEAFF,TGTGCCAGCAGCACCCCTGGGGTGGCTGAAGCTTTCTTT
many,TRBV15,TRBJ1-2,TRBD1,CATSTRDRVNGYTF,TGTGCCACCAGCACCCGGGACAGGGTTAATGGCTACACCTTC
many,TRBV7-8,TRBJ2-2,TRBD1,CASSSRDRGRTGELFF,TGTGCCAGCAGTTCAAGGGACAGGGGGCGAACCGGGGAGCTGTTTTTT
few,TRBV28,TRBJ2-5,TRBD1,CASSLRGTGVPVGETQYF,TGTGCCAGCAGTTTAAGGGGGACAGGGGTTCCCGTGGGAGAGACCCAGTACTTC
NA,TRBV28,TRBJ2-5,NA,CASSLPTRTQYF,TGTGCCAGCAGTTTACCAACCCGGACCCAGTACTTC